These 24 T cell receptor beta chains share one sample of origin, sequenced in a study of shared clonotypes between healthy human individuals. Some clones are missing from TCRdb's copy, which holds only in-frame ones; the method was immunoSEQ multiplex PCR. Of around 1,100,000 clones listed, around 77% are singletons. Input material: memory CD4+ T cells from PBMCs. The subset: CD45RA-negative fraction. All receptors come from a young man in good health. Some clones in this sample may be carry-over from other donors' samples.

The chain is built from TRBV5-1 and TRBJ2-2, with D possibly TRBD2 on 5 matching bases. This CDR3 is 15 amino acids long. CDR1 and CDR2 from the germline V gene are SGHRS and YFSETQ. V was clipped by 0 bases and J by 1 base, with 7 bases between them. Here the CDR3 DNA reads TGCGCCAGCAGCTTGGGAGGGATGAACACCGGGGAGCTGTTTTTT. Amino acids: CASSLGGMNTGELFF.

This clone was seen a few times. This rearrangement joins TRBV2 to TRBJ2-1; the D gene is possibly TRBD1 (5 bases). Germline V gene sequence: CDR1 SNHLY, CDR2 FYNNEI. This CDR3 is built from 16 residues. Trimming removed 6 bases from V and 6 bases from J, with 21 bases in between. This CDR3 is CASSQRRQKSANEQFF. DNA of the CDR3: TGTGCCAGCAGCCAGCGAAGACAGAAATCCGCCAATGAGCAGTTCTTC.

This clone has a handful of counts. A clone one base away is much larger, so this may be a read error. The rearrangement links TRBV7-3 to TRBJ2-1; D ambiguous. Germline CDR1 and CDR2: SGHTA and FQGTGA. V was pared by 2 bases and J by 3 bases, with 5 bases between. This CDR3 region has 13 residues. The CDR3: CASSLDDYNEQFF. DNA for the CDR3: TGTGCCAGCAGCTTAGACGACTACAATGAGCAGTTCTTC. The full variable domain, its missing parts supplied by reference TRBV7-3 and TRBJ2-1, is GAGVSQTPSNKVTEKGKYVELRCDPISGHTALYWYRQSLGQGPEFLIYFQGTGAADDSGLPNDRFFAVRPEGSVSTLKIQRTERGDSAVYLCASSLDDYNEQFFGPGTRLTVL.

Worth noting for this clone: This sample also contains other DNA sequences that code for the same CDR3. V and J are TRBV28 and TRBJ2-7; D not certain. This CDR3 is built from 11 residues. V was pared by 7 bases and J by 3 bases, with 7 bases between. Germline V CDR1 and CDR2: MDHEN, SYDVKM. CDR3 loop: CASTRGYEQYF. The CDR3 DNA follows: TGTGCCAGCACGCGTGGCTACGAGCAGTACTTC.

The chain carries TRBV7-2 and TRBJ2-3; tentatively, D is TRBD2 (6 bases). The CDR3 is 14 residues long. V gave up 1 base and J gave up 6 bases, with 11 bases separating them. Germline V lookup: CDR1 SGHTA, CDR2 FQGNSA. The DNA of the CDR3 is TGTGCCAGCAGCTTAGGAATTAGCGGTGATACGCAGTATTTT. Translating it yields CASSLGISGDTQYF.

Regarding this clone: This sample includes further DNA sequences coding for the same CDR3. CDR3 loop: CASSLGQSNQPQHF. The CDR3 nucleotides are TGTGCCAGCAGTTTAGGACAGAGCAATCAGCCCCAGCATTTT. The chain joins TRBV28 to TRBJ1-5; D might be TRBD1 (6 bases). The V gene lost 2 bases and the J gene lost 1 base, with 6 bases spanning the gap. The CDR3 has 14 residues. From germline, CDR1 is MDHEN and CDR2 SYDVKM.

CDR3 region: CASSQLTSGRATDTQYF. The CDR3 region has the DNA TGTGCCAGCAGCCAGCTAACTAGCGGGAGGGCCACAGATACGCAGTATTTT. V is TRBV4-2 and J is TRBJ2-3; TRBD2 agrees at 13 bases. The CDR3 is made up of 17 amino acids. J lost 2 bases, V lost 3 bases, and 5 bases had no gene match. Germline V lookup: CDR1 LGHNA, CDR2 YNFKEQ.

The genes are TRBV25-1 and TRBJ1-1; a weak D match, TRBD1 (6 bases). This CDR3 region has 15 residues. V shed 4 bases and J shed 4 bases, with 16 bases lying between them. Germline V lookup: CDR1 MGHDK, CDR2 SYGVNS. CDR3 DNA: TGTGCCAGCAGTGCCACCCAGGGGTACGGCACTGAAGCTTTCTTT. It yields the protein CASSATQGYGTEAFF.

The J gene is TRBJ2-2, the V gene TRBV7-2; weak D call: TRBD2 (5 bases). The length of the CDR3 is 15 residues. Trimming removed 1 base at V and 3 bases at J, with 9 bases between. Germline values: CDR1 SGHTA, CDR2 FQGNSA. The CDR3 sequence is CASSLVGGYTGELFF. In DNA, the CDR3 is TGTGCCAGCAGCTTAGTGGGCGGGTACACCGGGGAGCTGTTTTTT.

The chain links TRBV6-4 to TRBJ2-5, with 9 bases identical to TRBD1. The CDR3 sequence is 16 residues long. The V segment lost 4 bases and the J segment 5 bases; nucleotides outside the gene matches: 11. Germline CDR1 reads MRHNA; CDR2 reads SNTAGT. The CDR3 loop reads CASSGYTGGVWETQYF. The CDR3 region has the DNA TGTGCCAGCAGTGGTTATACAGGGGGCGTATGGGAGACCCAGTACTTC.

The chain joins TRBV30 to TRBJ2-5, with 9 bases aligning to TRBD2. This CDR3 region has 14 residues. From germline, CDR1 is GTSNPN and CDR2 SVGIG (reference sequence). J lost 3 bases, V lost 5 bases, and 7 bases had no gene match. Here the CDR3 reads CAWSAGGREETQYF. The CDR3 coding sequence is TGTGCCTGGTCCGCGGGAGGGCGGGAAGAGACCCAGTACTTC.

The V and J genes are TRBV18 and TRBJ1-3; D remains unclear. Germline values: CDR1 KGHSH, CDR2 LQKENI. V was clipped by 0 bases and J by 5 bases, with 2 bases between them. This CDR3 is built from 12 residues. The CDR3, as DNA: TGTGCCAGCTCACCACCGAGAAACACCATATATTTT. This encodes CASSPPRNTIYF.

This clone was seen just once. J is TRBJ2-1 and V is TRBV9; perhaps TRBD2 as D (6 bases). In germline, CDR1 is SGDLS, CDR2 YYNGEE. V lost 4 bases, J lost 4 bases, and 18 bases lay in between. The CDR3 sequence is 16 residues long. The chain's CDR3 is CASSFSSSGTYNEQFF. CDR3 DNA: TGTGCCAGCAGCTTTTCGAGTAGCGGAACTTACAATGAGCAGTTCTTC.

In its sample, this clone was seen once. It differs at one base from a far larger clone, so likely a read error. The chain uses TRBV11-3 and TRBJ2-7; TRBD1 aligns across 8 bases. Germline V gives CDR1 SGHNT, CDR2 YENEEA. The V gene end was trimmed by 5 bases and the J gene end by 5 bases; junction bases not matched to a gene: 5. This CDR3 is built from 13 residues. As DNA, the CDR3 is TGTGCCAGCAGCCGACAGGGGCTGGACGAGCAGTACTTC. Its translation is CASSRQGLDEQYF.

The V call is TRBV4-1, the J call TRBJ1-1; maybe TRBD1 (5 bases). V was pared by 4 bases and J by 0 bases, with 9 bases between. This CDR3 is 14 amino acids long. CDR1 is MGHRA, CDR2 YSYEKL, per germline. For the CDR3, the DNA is TGCGCCAGCAGCCGATTGACAGTGAACACTGAAGCTTTCTTT. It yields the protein CASSRLTVNTEAFF.

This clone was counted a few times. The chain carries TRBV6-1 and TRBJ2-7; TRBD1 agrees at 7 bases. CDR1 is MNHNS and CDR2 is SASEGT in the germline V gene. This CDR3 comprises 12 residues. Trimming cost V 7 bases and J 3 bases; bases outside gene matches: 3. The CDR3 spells CASKGQVYEQYF. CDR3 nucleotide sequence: TGTGCCAGCAAAGGACAGGTCTACGAGCAGTACTTC.

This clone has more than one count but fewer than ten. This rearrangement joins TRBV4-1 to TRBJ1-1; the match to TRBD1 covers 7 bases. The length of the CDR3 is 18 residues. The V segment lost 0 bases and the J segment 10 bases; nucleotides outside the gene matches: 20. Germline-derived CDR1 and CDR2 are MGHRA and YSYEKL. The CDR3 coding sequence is TGCGCCAGCAGCCAAGATCCGTGGGAGCCAGGGGGAGGAAGGGGAGCTTTCTTT. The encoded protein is CASSQDPWEPGGGRGAFF.

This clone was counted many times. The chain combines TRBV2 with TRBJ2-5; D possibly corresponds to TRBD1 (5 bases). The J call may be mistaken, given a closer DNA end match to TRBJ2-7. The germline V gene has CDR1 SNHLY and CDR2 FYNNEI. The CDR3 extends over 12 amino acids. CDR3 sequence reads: CASSGSSYEQYF. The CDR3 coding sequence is TGTGCCAGCTCAGGGTCCTCCTACGAGCAGTACTTC.

This chain's CDR3 is CASSLITDTQYF. The DNA of the CDR3 is TGTGCCAGCAGCCTCATCACAGATACGCAGTATTTT. This rearrangement joins TRBV9 to TRBJ2-3; no clear D gene. Germline V lookup: CDR1 SGDLS, CDR2 YYNGEE. CDR3 length equals 12 residues. The V end was cut by 4 bases, the J end by 2 bases, with 5 bases between. Variable domain in full (rest from reference TRBV9 and TRBJ2-3): DSGVTQTPKHLITATGQRVTLRCSPRSGDLSVYWYQQSLDQGLQFLIQYYNGEERAKGNILERFSAQQFPDLHSELNLSSLELGDSALYFCASSLITDTQYFGPGTRLTVL.

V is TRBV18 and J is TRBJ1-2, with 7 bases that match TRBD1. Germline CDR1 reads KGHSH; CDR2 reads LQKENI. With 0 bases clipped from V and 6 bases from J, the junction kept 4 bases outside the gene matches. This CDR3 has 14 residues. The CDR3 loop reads CASSPPGQANGYTF. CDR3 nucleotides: TGTGCCAGCTCACCACCCGGACAGGCTAATGGCTACACCTTC.

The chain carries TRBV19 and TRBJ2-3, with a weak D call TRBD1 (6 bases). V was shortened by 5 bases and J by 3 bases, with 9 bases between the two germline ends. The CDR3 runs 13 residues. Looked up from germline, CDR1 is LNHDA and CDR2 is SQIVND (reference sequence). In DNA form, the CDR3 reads TGTGCCAGTAGTCCAAGGGGGACAGATACGCAGTATTTT. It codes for CASSPRGTDTQYF.

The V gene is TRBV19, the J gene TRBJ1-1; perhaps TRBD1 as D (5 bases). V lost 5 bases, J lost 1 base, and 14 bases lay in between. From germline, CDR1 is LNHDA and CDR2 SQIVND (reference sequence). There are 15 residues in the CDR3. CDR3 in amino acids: CASSAPGTPNTEAFF. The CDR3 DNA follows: TGTGCCAGTAGTGCCCCCGGGACGCCGAACACTGAAGCTTTCTTT.

CDR3 DNA: TGTGCCAGCAGCTTAGCCCCCGTTGGGGTGAACACCGGGGAGCTGTTTTTT. It yields the protein CASSLAPVGVNTGELFF. The J gene is TRBJ2-2, the V gene TRBV7-9; no firm D call. Germline V CDR1 and CDR2: SEHNR, FQNEAQ (reference sequence). CDR3 length equals 17 residues. V dropped 0 bases and J dropped 1 base, with 12 bases sitting between them. The full variable domain, completed using reference TRBV7-9 and TRBJ2-2, is DTGVSQNPRHKITKRGQNVTFRCDPISEHNRLYWYRQTLGQGPEFLTYFQNEAQLEKSRLLSDRFSAERPKGSFSTLEIQRTEQGDSAMYLCASSLAPVGVNTGELFFGEGSRLTVL.

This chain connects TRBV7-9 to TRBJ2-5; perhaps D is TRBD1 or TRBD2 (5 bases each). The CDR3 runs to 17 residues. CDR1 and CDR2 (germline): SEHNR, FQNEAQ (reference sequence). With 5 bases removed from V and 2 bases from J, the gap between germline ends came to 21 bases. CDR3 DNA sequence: TGTGCCAGCAGCCACGGGGCCCGCACGGTACTACAAGAGACCCAGTACTTC. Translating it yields CASSHGARTVLQETQYF.